Listed below are T cell receptor beta chains from one sample, sequenced in a study of tumor and adjacent non-tumor tissue in lung cancer. TCRdb fed the multiplex PCR reads into MiXCR, producing one record per CDR3 protein. The sample carries over 110,000 distinct CDR3 sequences, around 66% recorded once. Input material: lung tumor tissue. The receptors shown here come from a man in his sixties with small cell lung cancer. Both conserved end residues are part of each CDR3. The D gene is left open where the match is weak. The listing skips clone size in some rows; elsewhere it reads once, few, many or a size class.

TRBJ1-3 | . | . | TRBV20-1 | TGCAGTGCCCCCACGGGGAGGTTCTCTGGAAACACCAGATATTTT | CSAPTGRFSGNTRYF
TRBJ1-4 | . | . | TRBV20-1 | TGCAGTGTCCGATGGGTTGCTAATGAAAAACTGTTTTTT | CSVRWVANEKLFF
TRBJ1-5 | . | . | TRBV11-2 | TGTGCCTGCAGCTCGGGTCCGACGACCGATCAGCCCCAGCATTTT | CACSSGPTTDQPQHF
TRBJ1-1 | . | . | TRBV20-1 | TGCAGTGCTGTCCGGGACGGGCCTGAAGCTTTCTTT | CSAVRDGPEAFF
TRBJ1-2 | once | . | TRBV11-2 | TGCTCCAGCAGCAGCGGGGTCTGGGGCTACATCTTC | CSSSSGVWGYIF
TRBJ2-3 | . | . | TRBV6-5 | TGTGCCAGCAGTTACCTTAGCTGGTCCACAGATACGCAGTATTTT | CASSYLSWSTDTQYF
TRBJ2-1 | . | TRBD2 | TRBV20-1 | TGCAGTGCTTCCTGGCCGGGACTAGCGGGAGAGCAGTTCTTC | CSASWPGLAGEQFF
TRBJ1-1 | many | . | TRBV11-2 | TGTGCCAGCAGCCCCGCCGCTATGAACACTGAAGCTTTCTTT | CASSPAAMNTEAFF
TRBJ2-2 | . | . | TRBV6-1 | TGTGCCAGCAGGGCGCAACCGGTGGGAGAGATCGGGGAGCCGTTTTTT | CASRAQPVGEIGEPFF
TRBJ2-3 | . | . | TRBV4-1 | TGCGCCAGCAGCCAAGGGGCATCGGGAGTATTGCGTACGCAGTATTTT | CASSQGASGVLRTQYF
TRBJ2-3 | . | TRBD1 | TRBV6-5 | TGTGCCAGCAGCCGACAGGGCGGCGCCTATGATACGCAGTATTTT | CASSRQGGAYDTQYF
TRBJ2-1 | . | . | TRBV24-1 | TGTGCCACCAGTGACCGAGAGACGTATGAGCAGTTCTTC | CATSDRETYEQFF
TRBJ2-3 | . | . | TRBV5-1 | TGCGCCAGCAGCTTCGGACTAACGGGCCGCACAGATACGCAATATTTT | CASSFGLTGRTDTQYF
TRBJ1-1 | many | . | TRBV6-1 | TGTGCCAGCCAGGTTTGGGGGAACACTGAAGCTTTCTTT | CASQVWGNTEAFF
TRBJ2-4 | . | TRBD1 | TRBV5-1 | TGCGCCGGCAGCGAGGCCGGGACAGGGTTAGGCATTCAGTACTTC | CAGSEAGTGLGIQYF
TRBJ1-5 | . | . | TRBV10-2 | TGCGCCAGCAGTGGGACGGGAAATCAGCCTCAGCATTTT | CASSGTGNQPQHF
TRBJ2-5 | . | . | TRBV20-1 | TGCAGTGGAATAACCGGGCCCGCAGATAGCGCCCAGTACTTC | CSGITGPADSAQYF
TRBJ1-4 | . | . | TRBV12-5 | TGTGCTAGTGCTCCAAGTCTATCTAATGAAAAACTGTTTTTT | CASAPSLSNEKLFF
TRBJ2-2 | . | TRBD2 | TRBV4-1 | TGCGCCAGCAGCCGACCTCCCCTGGGACTAGTGGTCACCGGGGAGCTGTTTTTT | CASSRPPLGLVVTGELFF
TRBJ2-3 | few | . | TRBV30 | TGTGCCTGGAGTGTAGGTCAGACGGGCACAGATACGCAGTATTTT | CAWSVGQTGTDTQYF
TRBJ2-7 | . | TRBD2 | TRBV4-2 | TGTGCCAGCAGCCATAGCGGGAATAGGAACGAGCAGGACTTC | CASSHSGNRNEQDF
TRBJ2-2 | . | TRBD1 | TRBV6-1 | TGTGCCAGCCCTACAGGGACAGGGACAACCGGGGAGCTGTTTTTT | CASPTGTGTTGELFF
TRBJ2-3 | . | . | TRBV6-5 | TGTGCCAGCAGCCCCATCGGAGCTAACACTGATACACAGTATTTT | CASSPIGANTDTQYF
TRBJ2-1 | few | . | TRBV29-1 | TGCAGCGTTGCCGTTGATTTGACCCACGATGAGCAGTTCTTC | CSVAVDLTHDEQFF
TRBJ1-6 | . | . | TRBV11-2 | TGTGCCAGTCCGGACCCCAAACGGGATAGATATAATTTACCCCTCCACTTT | CASPDPKRDRYNLPLHF